One sample yielded the 20 T cell receptor beta chains listed below, sequenced in a study of T-cell reconstitution after alpha-beta-depleted transplantation in children. Unique molecular identifiers were incorporated when the TCRbeta library was constructed. TCRdb re-analysed the PCR reads in MiXCR, keeping a single row per CDR3 protein. The sample holds about 500,000 distinct CDR3 sequences, approximately 29% seen once. The sequencing used PBMCs from the stem cell graft donor, collected from the stem cell graft. The receptors originated from a human donor who donated a stem cell graft to a child with aplastic anemia.

The chain recombines TRBV7-9 with TRBJ1-1, with unresolved D. The CDR3 is made up of 14 amino acids. V was clipped by 4 bases and J by 0 bases, with 9 bases between them. Germline V lookup: CDR1 SEHNR, CDR2 FQNEAQ (reference sequence). CDR3 DNA: TGTGCCAGCAGCTCCCAGGTGCTGAACACTGAAGCTTTCTTT. It yields the protein CASSSQVLNTEAFF.

J is TRBJ2-3 and V is TRBV5-1, with TRBD1 identical over 7 bases. Germline CDR1 is SGHRS and CDR2 is YFSETQ. With V trimmed by 2 bases and J by 1 base, 4 bases remained unmatched. The CDR3 spans 15 residues. The CDR3, as DNA: TGCGCCAGCAGCTTTGGACAGGAGGGCACAGATACGCAGTATTTT. Encoded protein: CASSFGQEGTDTQYF.

In its sample, this clonotype was seen many times. The chain uses TRBV7-2 and TRBJ2-5; 12 bases align to TRBD2. CDR3 length: 17 residues. The V gene's germline CDR1 is SGHTA and CDR2 FQGNSA. V dropped 1 base and J dropped 4; count of bases not matched to a gene: 7. The DNA of the CDR3 is TGTGCCAGCAGCTTAGGATCGTCTAGCGGGAGGGTAGAGACCCAGTACTTC. It yields the protein CASSLGSSSGRVETQYF.

The chain links TRBV7-2 to TRBJ2-3; D possibly uses TRBD1 or TRBD2 (5 bases each). The CDR3 extends over 16 amino acids. The V and J ends lost 3 bases and 7 bases respectively, with 20 bases between them. Germline CDR1 and CDR2: SGHTA and FQGNSA. CDR3 protein: CASSFSGATPSHTQYF. CDR3 in DNA: TGTGCCAGCAGCTTCTCCGGGGCTACCCCATCGCATACGCAGTATTTT.

This clonotype was recorded a few times. This chain joins TRBV20-1 and TRBJ1-3; TRBD1 matches at 8 bases. The CDR3 covers 13 residues. CDR1 is DFQATT and CDR2 is SNEGSKA in the germline V gene (reference sequence). The J segment lost 10 bases and the V segment lost 4 bases, leaving 9 bases of the junction unmatched. The CDR3 DNA reads TGCAGTGCTAAAGTGACAGGGGCCACGACCATATATTTT. This codes for CSAKVTGATTIYF.

The genes are TRBV7-2 and TRBJ2-7; TRBD2 aligns across 8 bases. V gave up 2 bases and J gave up 6 bases; unmatched junction bases: 12. The CDR3 sequence is 16 residues long. Per germline, CDR1 SGHTA and CDR2 FQGNSA. CDR3 amino acids: CASSLILAGGVSEQYF. The CDR3 DNA sequence: TGTGCCAGCAGCTTAATACTGGCGGGAGGTGTTTCCGAGCAGTACTTC.

This clonotype has only a few counts. V and J are TRBV4-3 and TRBJ1-4; D gene uncertain. V lost 0 bases and J 4 bases, leaving 12 bases between the germline ends. CDR1 and CDR2 (germline): LGHNA, YSLEER. The CDR3 sequence is 16 residues long. CDR3 loop: CASSQDFASYNEKLFF. CDR3 sequence (DNA): TGCGCCAGCAGCCAAGATTTCGCGTCTTATAATGAAAAACTGTTTTTT.

This clonotype was seen a handful of times. The CDR3 DNA follows: TGTGCCAGCAGTGAAGCGACATACCAAGAGACCCAGTACTTC. It yields the protein CASSEATYQETQYF. The chain employs TRBV6-1 and TRBJ2-5, with D unresolved. This CDR3 contains 14 residues. Germline-derived CDR1 and CDR2 are MNHNS and SASEGT. Trimming removed 0 bases from V and 0 bases from J, with 5 bases in between.

The rearrangement links TRBV7-9 to TRBJ1-2; D gene unclear. The V end was cut by 1 base, the J end by 4 bases, with 7 bases between. Germline V gene sequence: CDR1 SEHNR, CDR2 FQNEAQ (reference sequence). This CDR3 is built from 13 residues. The CDR3 protein is CASSLEAAYGYTF. The CDR3 bases are TGTGCCAGCAGCTTAGAGGCGGCCTATGGCTACACCTTC.

The chain links TRBV20-1 to TRBJ1-4; D gene ambiguous. The CDR3 runs 10 residues. Germline CDR1 DFQATT, CDR2 SNEGSKA (reference sequence). V shed 2 bases and J shed 7 bases, with 2 bases lying between them. The CDR3 nucleotides read TGCAGTGCTAGATTTGAAAAACTGTTTTTT. Protein: CSARFEKLFF.

This clonotype was seen repeatedly, ten times or more. The chain carries TRBV7-3 and TRBJ2-3; D call uncertain. Germline CDR1 reads SGHTA; CDR2 reads FQGTGA. Trimming took off 1 base at V and 4 bases at J, with 12 bases between the two ends. The CDR3 is made up of 15 amino acids. This CDR3 reads CASSLIPGRADTQYF. The CDR3 nucleotides read TGTGCCAGCAGCTTAATCCCTGGACGGGCAGATACGCAGTATTTT.

This clonotype was seen more than once but under ten times. The J gene is TRBJ1-6, the V gene TRBV27; 8 bases match TRBD1. Germline V CDR1 and CDR2: MNHEY, SMNVEV (reference sequence). The CDR3 length is 14 residues. V dropped 4 bases and J dropped 7; count of bases not matched to a gene: 3. CDR3 nucleotides: TGTGCCAGCAGTTCTAACAGGGGGAATTCACCCCTCCACTTT. Its translation is CASSSNRGNSPLHF.

In its sample, this clonotype was seen a few times. The chain uses TRBV4-1 and TRBJ2-7, with D possibly matching TRBD2 (5 bases). CDR1 is MGHRA, CDR2 YSYEKL, per germline. The CDR3 spans 15 residues. Trimming cost V 1 base and J 3 bases, with 13 bases left between them. DNA for the CDR3: TGCGCCAGCAGCCAAGCTGAGGGAGATTACTACGAGCAGTACGTC. It yields the protein CASSQAEGDYYEQYV.

The gene calls are TRBV28 and TRBJ2-3; 7 nucleotides match TRBD2. The CDR3 sequence is 17 residues long. V was clipped by 4 bases and J by 0 bases; unmatched bases: 10. Germline V gene sequence: CDR1 MDHEN, CDR2 SYDVKM. The CDR3 protein is CASSSPRGRKSTDTQYF. The CDR3 DNA follows: TGTGCCAGCAGTTCGCCGCGGGGGAGGAAGAGCACAGATACGCAGTATTTT.

In this sample, this clonotype turned up many times. V and J are TRBV20-1 and TRBJ1-1; maybe TRBD1 (6 bases). This CDR3 contains 15 residues. Germline lookup yields CDR1 DFQATT and CDR2 SNEGSKA (reference sequence). The V gene lost 4 bases and the J gene lost 3 bases, with 18 bases spanning the gap. The CDR3 DNA reads TGCAGTGCTAACCCGCCGTCACAGGGTTACACTGAAGCTTTCTTT. Residues: CSANPPSQGYTEAFF.

This sequence joins TRBV7-9 and TRBJ2-7, with unresolved D. The germline V gene has CDR1 SEHNR and CDR2 FQNEAQ (reference sequence). Between the trimmed V and J ends, which lost 5 bases and 2 bases, there was a span of 19 bases. This CDR3 has 16 amino acids. Written as DNA, the CDR3 is TGTGCCAGCAGCGCCAGGCAGGAACCCACCCCCTACGAGCAGTACTTC. This sequence encodes CASSARQEPTPYEQYF. Based on the CDR3 plus reference TRBV7-9 and TRBJ2-7, the full variable domain is DTGVSQNPRHKITKRGQNVTFRCDPISEHNRLYWYRQTLGQGPEFLTYFQNEAQLEKSRLLSDRFSAERPKGSFSTLEIQRTEQGDSAMYLCASSARQEPTPYEQYFGPGTRLTVT.

J is TRBJ2-1 and V is TRBV27, with D perhaps TRBD2 (6 bases). Trimming took 5 bases from V and 5 from J, leaving 19 bases between them. Germline V CDR1 and CDR2: MNHEY, SMNVEV (reference sequence). This CDR3 is 16 amino acids long. CDR3 bases: TGTGCCAGCAGTCTCGACCTTTGGCGGGAAAACAATGAGCAGTTCTTC. Its protein product is CASSLDLWRENNEQFF.

The CDR3 nucleotides read TGCAGTGTCATGACGGGGGACACTGAAGCTTTCTTT. It yields the protein CSVMTGDTEAFF. The rearrangement joins TRBV20-1 to TRBJ1-1; D is perhaps TRBD1 (5 bases). Between the trimmed V and J ends, which lost 7 bases and 3 bases, there was a span of 12 bases. Germline CDR1 is DFQATT and CDR2 is SNEGSKA (reference sequence). There are 12 residues in the CDR3.

In this sample, this clonotype turned up a few times. V usage is TRBV30 and J usage is TRBJ2-2, with no clear D. The CDR3 consists of 11 residues. The germline V gene encodes CDR1 GTSNPN and CDR2 SVGIG (reference sequence). V was trimmed by 0 bases and J by 6 bases, leaving 2 bases between them. CDR3 in amino acids: CAWSVSGELFF. The CDR3 nucleotides read TGTGCCTGGAGTGTCTCCGGGGAGCTGTTTTTT.

This clonotype was found a few times. CDR3 loop: CSVEGPSETQYF. In nucleotides, the CDR3 is TGCAGCGTTGAAGGCCCGTCGGAGACCCAGTACTTC. The V and J genes are TRBV29-1 and TRBJ2-5; D remains ambiguous. The CDR3 sequence is 12 residues long. With 1 base removed from V and 5 bases from J, the gap between germline ends came to 8 bases. Germline V gene lookup returns CDR1 SQVTM and CDR2 ANQGSEA.